This T cell receptor (beta chain) was identified during a study of blood T cell repertoires in COVID-19. The sample holds one count of this clone. The V gene end was trimmed by 0 bases and the J gene end by 8 bases; junction bases not matched to a gene: 4. Germline V gene sequence: CDR1 SGHDT, CDR2 YYEEEE. This CDR3 spans 14 amino acids. Assay: immunoSEQ multiplex PCR; the TCRdb copy retains only in-frame clones and omits some. The table records around 150,000 clones, over 60% of them present only once. This sequence joins TRBV5-6 and TRBJ1-4, with 7 bases identical to TRBD1. The sample taken for sequencing was peripheral blood. The clonotype was recovered from a man aged 50 to 60 with acute or convalescent COVID-19. This chain's CDR3 is CASSLEGAGEKLFF. The CDR3 region has the DNA TGTGCCAGCAGCTTGGAGGGGGCGGGAGAAAAACTGTTTTTT.